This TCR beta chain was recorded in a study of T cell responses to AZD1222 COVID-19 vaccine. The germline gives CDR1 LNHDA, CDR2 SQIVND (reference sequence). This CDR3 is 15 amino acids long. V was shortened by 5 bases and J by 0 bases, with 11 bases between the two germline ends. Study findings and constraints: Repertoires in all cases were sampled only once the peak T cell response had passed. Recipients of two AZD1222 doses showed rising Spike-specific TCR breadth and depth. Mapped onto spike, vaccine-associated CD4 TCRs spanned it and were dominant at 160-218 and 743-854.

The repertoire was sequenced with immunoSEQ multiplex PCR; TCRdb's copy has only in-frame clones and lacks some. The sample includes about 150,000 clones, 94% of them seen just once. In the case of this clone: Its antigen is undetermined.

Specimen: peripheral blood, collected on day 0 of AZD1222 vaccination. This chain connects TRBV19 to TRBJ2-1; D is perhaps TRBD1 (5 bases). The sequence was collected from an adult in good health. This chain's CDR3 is CASSPDSSSYNEQFF. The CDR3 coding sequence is TGTGCCAGTAGTCCAGACAGTAGCTCCTACAATGAGCAGTTCTTC.